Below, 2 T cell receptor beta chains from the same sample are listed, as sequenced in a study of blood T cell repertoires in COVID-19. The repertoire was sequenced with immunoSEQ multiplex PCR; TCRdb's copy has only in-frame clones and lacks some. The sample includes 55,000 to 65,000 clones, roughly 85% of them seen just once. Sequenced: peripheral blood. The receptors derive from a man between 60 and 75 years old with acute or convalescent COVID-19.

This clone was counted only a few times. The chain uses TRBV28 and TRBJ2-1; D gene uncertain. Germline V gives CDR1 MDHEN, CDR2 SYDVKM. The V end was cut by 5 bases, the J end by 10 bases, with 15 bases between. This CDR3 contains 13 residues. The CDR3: CASSASAASEQFF. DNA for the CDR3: TGTGCCAGCAGTGCTAGTGCGGCGTCGGAGCAGTTCTTC. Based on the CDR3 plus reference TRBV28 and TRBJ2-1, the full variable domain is DVKVTQSSRYLVKRTGEKVFLECVQDMDHENMFWYRQDPGLGLRLIYFSYDVKMKEKGDIPEGYSVSREKKERFSLILESASTNQTSMYLCASSASAASEQFFGPGTRLTVL.

CDR3 protein: CASTRTGTYGYTF. CDR3 nucleotide sequence: TGCGCCAGCACCCGGACAGGGACTTATGGCTACACCTTC. The chain combines TRBV5-1 with TRBJ1-2; 8 bases are shared with TRBD1. This CDR3 has 13 residues. Trimming took 6 bases from V and 5 from J; bases not matched to a gene: 6. CDR1 is SGHRS, CDR2 YFSETQ, per germline.